The sequence of this T cell receptor (beta chain) was determined in a study of shared clonotypes between healthy human individuals. Study as a whole: CD4 naive and memory got three plates each, CD8 naive two, CD8 memory one.

Genomic DNA from each subset was divided evenly over several immunoSEQ plates. Sequencing used immunoSEQ multiplex PCR; TCRdb keeps in-frame clones, though not all of them. The repertoire holds about 1.1 million clones, with 75% to 85% as singletons. CDR1 is MNHEY and CDR2 is SVGAGI in the germline V gene. J gave up 0 bases and V 6 bases, and 6 bases lay outside the gene matches. This CDR3 spans 15 amino acids. This receptor was taken from a young man in good health. Some clones in this sample may be carry-over from other donors' samples. J is TRBJ2-7 and V is TRBV6-5; 9 nucleotides align to TRBD2. Sequenced: memory CD4+ T cells from PBMCs. Subset specified: CD45RA-negative fraction. Here the CDR3 reads CASRSTSGFSYEQYF. CDR3 sequence (DNA): TGTGCCAGCAGAAGCACTAGCGGGTTCTCCTACGAGCAGTACTTC.